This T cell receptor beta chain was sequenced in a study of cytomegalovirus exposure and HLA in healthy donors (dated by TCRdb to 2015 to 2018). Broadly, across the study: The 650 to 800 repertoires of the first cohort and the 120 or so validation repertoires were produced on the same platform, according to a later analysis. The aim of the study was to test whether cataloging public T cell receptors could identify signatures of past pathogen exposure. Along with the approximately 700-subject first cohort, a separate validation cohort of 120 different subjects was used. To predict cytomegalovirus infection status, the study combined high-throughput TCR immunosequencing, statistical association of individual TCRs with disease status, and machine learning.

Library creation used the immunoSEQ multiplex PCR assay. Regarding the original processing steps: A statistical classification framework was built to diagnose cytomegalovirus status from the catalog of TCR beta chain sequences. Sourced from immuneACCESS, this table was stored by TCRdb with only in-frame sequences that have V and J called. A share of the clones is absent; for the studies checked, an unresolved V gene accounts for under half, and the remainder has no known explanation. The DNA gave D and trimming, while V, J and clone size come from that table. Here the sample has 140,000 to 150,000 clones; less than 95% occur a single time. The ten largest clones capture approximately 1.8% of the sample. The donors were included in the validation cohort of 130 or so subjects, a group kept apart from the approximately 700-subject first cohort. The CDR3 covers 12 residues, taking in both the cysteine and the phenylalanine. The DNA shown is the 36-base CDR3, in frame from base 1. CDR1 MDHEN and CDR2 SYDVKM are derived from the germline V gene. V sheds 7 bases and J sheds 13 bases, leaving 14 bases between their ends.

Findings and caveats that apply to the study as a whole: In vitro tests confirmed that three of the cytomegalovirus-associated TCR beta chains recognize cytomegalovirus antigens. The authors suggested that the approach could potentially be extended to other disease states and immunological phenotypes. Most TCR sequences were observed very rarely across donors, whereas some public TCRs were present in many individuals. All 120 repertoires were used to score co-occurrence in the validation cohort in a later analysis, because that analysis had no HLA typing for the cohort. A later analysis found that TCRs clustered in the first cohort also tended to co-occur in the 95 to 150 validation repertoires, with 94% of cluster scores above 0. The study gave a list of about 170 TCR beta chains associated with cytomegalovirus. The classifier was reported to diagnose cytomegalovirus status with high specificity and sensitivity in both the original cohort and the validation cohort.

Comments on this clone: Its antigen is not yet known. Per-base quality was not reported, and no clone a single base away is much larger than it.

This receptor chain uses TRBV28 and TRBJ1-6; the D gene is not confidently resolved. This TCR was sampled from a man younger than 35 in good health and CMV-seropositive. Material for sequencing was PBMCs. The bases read TGTGCCAGCACCTCCCCCTTTTCCCCCCTCCACTTT. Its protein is CASTSPFSPLHF.